These 8 T cell receptor beta chains were all obtained from the same sample, sequenced in a study of blood T cell repertoires in COVID-19. Profiled with immunoSEQ multiplex PCR; TCRdb holds only in-frame clones, not every one. This sample has 150,000 to 200,000 clones, with 86% found just once. What was sequenced was peripheral blood. The receptors derive from a man aged 65-85 years with acute or convalescent COVID-19.

This clone was found once. This chain links TRBV27 with TRBJ2-1; maybe TRBD1 (5 bases). Germline assignment: CDR1 MNHEY and CDR2 SMNVEV (reference sequence). V lost 5 bases and J 12 bases, leaving 20 bases between the germline ends. The length of the CDR3 is 14 residues. The CDR3 DNA follows: TGTGCCAGCAGTCTCACCATCCCAGACCAGGGGCAGTTCTTC. It translates to CASSLTIPDQGQFF.

This clone was counted only a few times. The chain recombines TRBV27 with TRBJ2-1, with D hard to call. V was cut by 6 bases and J by 13 bases, with 19 bases left in between. CDR1 MNHEY and CDR2 SMNVEV come from the germline V gene (reference sequence). This CDR3 region has 13 residues. In DNA form, the CDR3 reads TGTGCCAGCAGCCCAAACCATTACGCACATCAGTTCTTC. It is translated as CASSPNHYAHQFF.

The chain carries TRBV9 and TRBJ1-2, with no clear D. Per the germline V gene, CDR1 is SGDLS and CDR2 is YYNGEE. V lost 0 bases to trimming and J lost 0 bases, with 12 bases between them. This CDR3 has 16 amino acids. The CDR3 coding sequence is TGTGCCAGCAGCGTAGCACCAGGCTCTTCTAACTATGGCTACACCTTC. It codes for CASSVAPGSSNYGYTF. The full variable domain, its missing parts supplied by reference TRBV9 and TRBJ1-2, is DSGVTQTPKHLITATGQRVTLRCSPRSGDLSVYWYQQSLDQGLQFLIQYYNGEERAKGNILERFSAQQFPDLHSELNLSSLELGDSALYFCASSVAPGSSNYGYTFGSGTRLTVV.

The CDR3 bases are TGTGCCAGCTCACCACTGTTGGCGAGGAATACTCGGGGCTACACCTTC. Translation: CASSPLLARNTRGYTF. The chain combines TRBV18 with TRBJ1-2; unclear D gene. Looked up from germline, CDR1 is KGHSH and CDR2 is LQKENI. Trimming left V 1 base short and J 8 bases short, with 20 bases between. The CDR3 totals 16 residues.

The chain links TRBV7-2 to TRBJ2-7, with TRBD2 identical over 9 bases. V was clipped by 5 bases and J by 3 bases; unmatched bases: 8. This CDR3 spans 15 amino acids. Germline V lookup: CDR1 SGHTA, CDR2 FQGNSA. The CDR3 reads CASSLRLAEDYEQYF. In DNA form, the CDR3 reads TGTGCCAGCAGCCTCCGACTAGCGGAGGACTACGAGCAGTACTTC.

The chain is built from TRBV29-1 and TRBJ2-5; 7 bases are a match to TRBD1. Per the germline V gene, CDR1 is SQVTM and CDR2 is ANQGSEA. The CDR3 contains 15 residues. The J segment lost 1 base and the V segment lost 1 base, leaving 6 bases of the junction unmatched. The CDR3 loop is CSVEGGQPSQETQYF. For the CDR3, the DNA is TGCAGCGTTGAAGGGGGACAGCCGTCCCAAGAGACCCAGTACTTC.

This clone appeared once. CDR3 nucleotide sequence: TGTGCCAGCAGATACTGGGAAAAACTGTTTTTT. Translating it yields CASRYWEKLFF. The rearrangement uses TRBV12-3 or TRBV12-4 and TRBJ1-4, with no clear D. With 6 bases removed from V and 8 bases from J, the gap between germline ends came to 7 bases. The CDR3 is made up of 11 amino acids.

The CDR3 here is CASSPIAGQETQYF. The CDR3 bases are TGTGCCAGCAGTCCGATAGCGGGGCAAGAGACCCAGTACTTC. This chain connects TRBV27 to TRBJ2-5; TRBD2 agrees at 8 bases. The CDR3 consists of 14 residues. The germline V gene encodes CDR1 MNHEY and CDR2 SMNVEV (reference sequence). The V segment lost 5 bases and the J segment 2 bases; nucleotides outside the gene matches: 4.